These T cell receptor beta chains were read from a single sample in a study of shared clonotypes between healthy human individuals. The data were produced by immunoSEQ multiplex PCR, yet TCRdb's version contains in-frame clones alone and is incomplete. The sample shows hundreds of thousands of clones, roughly 96% of them seen only once. Sequencing input: naive CD8+ T cells sorted from blood. The receptors come from a woman in her twenties or thirties in good health. Each CDR3 is given with its conserved first and last residue. The order of the fields is V gene, D gene, J gene, clone size, CDR3 DNA, CDR3 protein. The D gene is left open where the match is weak. Clone size, where shown, is once, few, many, or a class for clones that have expanded.

V: TRBV4-1; D: TRBD1; J: TRBJ1-2; size: -; DNA: TGCGCCAGCAGCCAAACAGGGGGCCCCTATGGCTACACCTTC; CDR3: CASSQTGGPYGYTF
V: TRBV5-4; D: -; J: TRBJ2-2; size: -; DNA: TGTGCCAGCAGCTTGGAACCTACTTACACCGGGGAGCTGTTTTTT; CDR3: CASSLEPTYTGELFF
V: TRBV27; D: TRBD2; J: TRBJ2-7; size: -; DNA: TGTGCCAGCAGTTTAGTTGGTAGCGGGAGCTCCTACGAGCAGTACTTC; CDR3: CASSLVGSGSSYEQYF
V: TRBV7-9; D: -; J: TRBJ2-7; size: -; DNA: TGTGCCAGCAGCTCCCTTGACACTTACGAGCAGTACTTC; CDR3: CASSSLDTYEQYF
V: TRBV4-2; D: -; J: TRBJ2-1; size: -; DNA: TGTGCCAGCAGCCAAGATGTAACCCACACCCGGTCAGGTGAGCAGTTCTTC; CDR3: CASSQDVTHTRSGEQFF
V: TRBV27; D: -; J: TRBJ1-2; size: once; DNA: TGTGCCAGCAGTTTTTCCCCCACGGGCGGGTCGAATGGCTACACCTTC; CDR3: CASSFSPTGGSNGYTF
V: TRBV11-3; D: -; J: TRBJ2-3; size: once; DNA: TGTGCCAGCAGCTTGTCCCGTACAGATACGCAGTATTTT; CDR3: CASSLSRTDTQYF
V: TRBV21-1; D: -; J: TRBJ2-1; size: -; DNA: TGTGCCAGCAGCAACCCGGCGGGAGGCCAACCGCCCACCTACAATGAGCAGTTCTTC; CDR3: CASSNPAGGQPPTYNEQFF
V: TRBV5-6; D: TRBD1; J: TRBJ2-7; size: once; DNA: TGTGCCAGCAGCGGAAAAGGACAGGGGATGTACGAGCAGTACTTC; CDR3: CASSGKGQGMYEQYF
V: TRBV27; D: TRBD1; J: TRBJ2-7; size: -; DNA: TGTGCCAGCAGAATCGAGTTCAGGGGGCGCTACGAGCAGTACTTC; CDR3: CASRIEFRGRYEQYF
V: TRBV7-8; D: -; J: TRBJ2-7; size: -; DNA: TGTGCCAGCAGCTTAGGAGGATGGTACGAGCAGTACTTC; CDR3: CASSLGGWYEQYF